This TCR beta chain was sequenced during a study of cytomegalovirus exposure and HLA in healthy donors. Researchers ran the PCR with 60 Vbeta and 13 Jbeta primers. Here immunoSEQ multiplex PCR was the method, and the copy in TCRdb shows in-frame clones only, minus some. The table records approximately 170,000 clones, approximately 76% of them present only once. Comment on this clone: Its antigen remains unidentified.

Study outcomes and limitations: In a later analysis, TCR beta V- and J-gene trimming showed a link to a missense DCLRE1C variant.

Germline V gene data show CDR1 as SGHNT and CDR2 as YYREEE (reference sequence). The CDR3 is made up of 13 amino acids. Trimming took off 6 bases at V and 6 bases at J, with 12 bases between the two ends. Sample: PBMCs. The V call is TRBV5-4, the J call TRBJ2-2; no clear D. The receptor was derived from a woman aged 18-29 years in good health and CMV-seropositive. The CDR3 is CASTNDEAGELFF. The CDR3 nucleotides read TGTGCCAGCACCAACGACGAGGCCGGGGAGCTGTTTTTT.